The sequence of this T cell receptor beta chain was determined in a study of T cells after yellow fever vaccination. This clonotype was seen more than once but under ten times. TCRdb reprocessed the 5' RACE reads via MiXCR and lists one record per CDR3 protein. The sample yields about 220,000 distinct CDR3 sequences, less than 3.5% seen once. Trimming shortened V by 6 bases and J by 0 bases, and 14 bases separated the two germline ends. The CDR3 is made up of 15 amino acids. Germline-derived CDR1 and CDR2 are MDHEN and SYDVKM. Sequenced material: CD4+ T cells sorted from PBMCs, taken 10 days after the yellow fever booster vaccination. The chain combines TRBV28 with TRBJ1-1; a weak D match, TRBD1 (6 bases). The receptor was derived from a man younger than 30 who received the YFV17D yellow fever vaccine. The chain's CDR3 is CASRQMDRLNTEAFF. The CDR3 coding sequence is TGTGCCAGCAGGCAGATGGACAGATTGAACACTGAAGCTTTCTTT.